This section outlines one T cell receptor (beta chain) sequence together with its context. What it binds is not known. It was cDNA, reverse transcribed from extracted RNA, that served as the sequencing template. TCRdb's copy holds only in-frame clones and misses some; the assay was immunoSEQ multiplex PCR. The profile shows 100,000 to 130,000 clones, 50% to 70% of them singletons. The trim removed 4 bases at V and 5 bases at J, leaving 7 bases unmatched. Germline CDR1 ENHRY, CDR2 SYGVKD. CDR3 length equals 14 residues. These data belong to a study of CD8+ T cells in alopecia areata. Peripheral blood and lesional scalp punch biopsies were taken from alopecia areata patients. Findings and caveats of the study: Higher clonality than in normal scalp was seen in lesional scalp, especially alopecia totalis/universalis. Sharing of TCRs across patients appeared less clear than in mice, possibly for HLA-related reasons.

The sequence was obtained from a human donor with alopecia areata. The sample was NKG2D-low CD8+ T cells sorted from blood. J is TRBJ1-2 and V is TRBV10-3; 7 positions agree with TRBD1. CDR3 DNA sequence: TGTGCCATCAGTGGCTACGGGACAGAGTATGGCTACACCTTC. As protein: CAISGYGTEYGYTF.